These 25 T cell receptor beta chains came from one sample sequenced in a study of blood T cell repertoires in COVID-19. Repertoires were generated with immunoSEQ multiplex PCR, while TCRdb's copy carries only in-frame clones and drops some. The sample lists tens of thousands of clones; over 80% were seen once. Material for sequencing was peripheral blood. All receptors come from a woman aged 80 or older with COVID-19, enrolled during active disease.

This clone was found a few times. The chain joins TRBV18 to TRBJ1-1; D is undetermined. Germline V lookup: CDR1 KGHSH, CDR2 LQKENI. V lost 6 bases and J lost 1, with 6 bases in between. The CDR3 is 12 amino acids. The CDR3 DNA reads as TGTGCCAGCTCGCCCAGGAACACTGAAGCTTTCTTT. Its protein is CASSPRNTEAFF.

CDR3 coding DNA: TGTGCCTGGAGTGTATCCCCCCCCGTCGGTGGCTACACCTTC. It encodes CAWSVSPPVGGYTF. The chain couples TRBV30 to TRBJ1-2; D gene uncertain. V was pared by 0 bases and J by 7 bases, with 15 bases between. CDR3 length: 14 residues. Per the germline V gene, CDR1 is GTSNPN and CDR2 is SVGIG (reference sequence).

This clone has a handful of counts. The chain has TRBV5-1 and TRBJ1-5, with 7 bases aligning to TRBD1. Trimming at V came to 0 bases and at J to 7 bases, leaving 4 bases not matched to a gene. The V gene's germline CDR1 is SGHRS and CDR2 YFSETQ. The CDR3 covers 14 residues. In DNA, the CDR3 is TGCGCCAGCAGCTTGGTAGGGGGCGAGCAGCCCCAGCATTTT. Residues: CASSLVGGEQPQHF.

The chain is built from TRBV19 and TRBJ2-4, with 10 bases lining up with TRBD1. The V gene's germline CDR1 is LNHDA and CDR2 SQIVND (reference sequence). V trimming: 6 bases; J trimming: 6 bases; junction bases outside the gene matches: 14. This CDR3 has 17 residues. The CDR3 DNA is TGTGCCAGTAGGGGTTGGACAGGGGGGAGCTCCCTAAACATTCAGTACTTC. It translates to CASRGWTGGSSLNIQYF.

This clone was detected only once. The chain carries TRBV20-1 and TRBJ1-1; no reliable D call. CDR1 is DFQATT and CDR2 is SNEGSKA in the germline V gene (reference sequence). The CDR3 is made up of 8 amino acids. The V end was cut by 5 bases, the J end by 10 bases, with 5 bases between. The CDR3 sequence: CSAPRAFF. In nucleotides, the CDR3 is TGCAGTGCTCCTCGAGCTTTCTTT.

This clone was seen a few times. V and J are TRBV28 and TRBJ1-4; tentative D call: TRBD1 (6 bases). V lost 5 bases and J 14 bases, leaving 12 bases between the germline ends. Germline CDR1 is MDHEN and CDR2 is SYDVKM. The CDR3 is 11 residues long. CDR3 sequence: CASSQGIRLFF. CDR3 bases: TGTGCCAGCAGTCAGGGGATTCGGCTGTTTTTT.

This chain uses TRBV7-9 with TRBJ2-3; TRBD2 aligns across 10 bases. From germline, CDR1 is SEHNR and CDR2 FQNEAQ (reference sequence). V lost 5 bases and J lost 2; bases outside the gene matches: 7. The CDR3 covers 16 residues. In nucleotides, the CDR3 is TGTGCCAGCAGCGTGCCTGGACTAGCGGACACAGATACGCAGTATTTT. As protein: CASSVPGLADTDTQYF.

The chain couples TRBV9 to TRBJ2-1, with 8 nucleotides matching TRBD2. CDR1 SGDLS and CDR2 YYNGEE come from the germline V gene. The CDR3 extends over 17 amino acids. Trimming removed 4 bases from V and 6 bases from J; junction bases left unmatched: 15. This chain's CDR3 is CASSNSPRGGPINEQFF. In nucleotides, the CDR3 is TGTGCCAGCAGCAACTCCCCCCGGGGGGGCCCCATCAATGAGCAGTTCTTC.

The CDR3: CASRSGTGEAEQYF. CDR3 DNA: TGTGCCAGCAGGTCCGGGACAGGGGAGGCCGAGCAGTACTTC. The V and J genes are TRBV6-5 and TRBJ2-7; 10 bases line up with TRBD1. The germline CDR1 and CDR2 sequences are MNHEY and SVGAGI. CDR3 size: 14 residues. Losses at the gene ends were 6 bases for V and 6 bases for J; bases not matched to a gene: 8.

J is TRBJ1-2 and V is TRBV18; the match to TRBD1 covers 8 bases. The CDR3 totals 15 residues. The V gene end was trimmed by 2 bases and the J gene end by 5 bases; junction bases not matched to a gene: 7. Per germline, CDR1 KGHSH and CDR2 LQKENI. The CDR3 sequence is CASSPNLDRGYGYTF. The CDR3 region has the DNA TGTGCCAGCTCACCAAACCTTGACAGGGGTTATGGCTACACCTTC.

The rearrangement uses TRBV9 and TRBJ1-6; TRBD1 matches 7 bases. Looked up from germline, CDR1 is SGDLS and CDR2 is YYNGEE. J gave up 9 bases and V 3 bases, and 18 bases lay outside the gene matches. The CDR3 has 18 residues. CDR3 loop: CASSAEDRPGLRGSPLHF. CDR3 sequence (DNA): TGTGCCAGCAGCGCAGAGGACAGGCCGGGTTTGAGGGGTTCACCCCTCCACTTT.

The V and J genes are TRBV2 and TRBJ1-2; D unresolved. The germline CDR1 and CDR2 sequences are SNHLY and FYNNEI. CDR3 length equals 14 residues. V lost 1 base to trimming and J lost 5 bases, with 11 bases between them. CDR3 coding DNA: TGTGCCAGCAGTGAAGAGCAAAGCGAGTATGGCTACACCTTC. Translation gives CASSEEQSEYGYTF.

This clone was detected once. The J gene is TRBJ1-5, the V gene TRBV10-2; D call uncertain. There are 12 residues in the CDR3. V was shortened by 2 bases and J by 15 bases, with 14 bases between the two germline ends. Germline V gene data show CDR1 as WSHSY and CDR2 as SAAADI. The CDR3 coding sequence is TGCGCCAGCAGTGAGCAGGCCGGTTTTGGGCATTTT. This gives the protein CASSEQAGFGHF.

This chain links TRBV29-1 with TRBJ1-2, with TRBD1 matching over 7 bases. This CDR3 contains 15 residues. The ends lost 3 bases at V and 0 bases at J; junction bases unmatched: 7. CDR1 is SQVTM and CDR2 is ANQGSEA in the germline V gene. The CDR3 spells CSVDPKGAANYGYTF. The CDR3 DNA sequence: TGCAGCGTTGATCCGAAGGGGGCGGCTAACTATGGCTACACCTTC.

This sequence joins TRBV28 and TRBJ2-7; tentatively, D is TRBD1 (7 bases). V was shortened by 5 bases and J by 1 base, with 21 bases between the two germline ends. Germline CDR1 and CDR2: MDHEN and SYDVKM. This CDR3 has 17 amino acids. DNA for the CDR3: TGTGCCAGCAGTCTGGGACTCGGGACAGTCCGATCCTACGAGCAGTACTTC. Protein sequence: CASSLGLGTVRSYEQYF. Variable domain in full (rest from reference TRBV28 and TRBJ2-7): DVKVTQSSRYLVKRTGEKVFLECVQDMDHENMFWYRQDPGLGLRLIYFSYDVKMKEKGDIPEGYSVSREKKERFSLILESASTNQTSMYLCASSLGLGTVRSYEQYFGPGTRLTVT.

The CDR3 region is CAISDSGTASYGYTF. CDR3 sequence (DNA): TGTGCCATCAGTGATTCCGGGACAGCTAGCTATGGCTACACCTTC. This chain links TRBV10-3 with TRBJ1-2, with 7 positions matching TRBD1. Germline V gene lookup returns CDR1 ENHRY and CDR2 SYGVKD. With 3 bases clipped from V and 4 bases from J, the junction kept 8 bases outside the gene matches. The CDR3 loop spans 15 amino acids.

This clone has a single count. The rearrangement links TRBV18 to TRBJ2-7; TRBD1 matches at 7 bases. V was clipped by 4 bases and J by 0 bases; unmatched bases: 9. This CDR3 is 16 amino acids long. Germline V gives CDR1 KGHSH, CDR2 LQKENI. The CDR3: CASSQLTGLSSYEQYF. DNA for the CDR3: TGTGCCAGCTCACAGTTGACAGGGTTGAGCTCCTACGAGCAGTACTTC.

V gene TRBV29-1 combines with J gene TRBJ1-1; TRBD1 agrees at 10 bases. With 4 bases clipped from V and 0 bases from J, the junction kept 5 bases outside the gene matches. The CDR3 extends over 15 amino acids. Germline V gene data show CDR1 as SQVTM and CDR2 as ANQGSEA. CDR3 DNA sequence: TGCAGCGTTGGGGGACAGGGGTCCATGAACACTGAAGCTTTCTTT. Protein sequence: CSVGGQGSMNTEAFF.

The gene calls are TRBV24-1 and TRBJ2-1; 12 bases fit TRBD2. The CDR3 contains 16 residues. V shed 3 bases and J 5 bases; nucleotides not matched to a gene: 4. Germline-derived CDR1 and CDR2 are KGHDR and SFDVKD. The CDR3 nucleotides read TGTGCCACCAGTGATCCTACTAGCGGGAGGCACAATGAGCAGTTCTTC. It codes for CATSDPTSGRHNEQFF.

The chain recombines TRBV11-2 with TRBJ1-1; tentatively, D is TRBD1 (5 bases). Germline loops: CDR1 SGHAT, CDR2 FQNNGV. The length of the CDR3 is 15 residues. V lost 1 base and J 8 bases, leaving 17 bases between the germline ends. The CDR3 sequence is CASSLVRQPVGEAFF. The CDR3 coding sequence is TGTGCCAGCAGCTTAGTCAGACAGCCGGTTGGGGAAGCTTTCTTT.

The chain has TRBV5-6 and TRBJ2-5; 13 bases match TRBD2. Germline lookup yields CDR1 SGHDT and CDR2 YYEEEE. After removal of 4 bases from V and 5 bases from J, the junction contained 8 bases not matched to a gene. The CDR3 is 16 amino acids. The CDR3 DNA is TGTGCCAGCAGCCCCGGGACTAGCGGGGTCCGGGAGACCCAGTACTTC. Translating it yields CASSPGTSGVRETQYF.

The CDR3 DNA sequence: TGTGCCAGCAGCGTTGACAGCCGAAATCAGCCCCAGCATTTT. Translating it yields CASSVDSRNQPQHF. The chain carries TRBV7-9 and TRBJ1-5, with TRBD1 as a possible D gene (5 bases). The length of the CDR3 is 14 residues. Germline CDR1 reads SEHNR; CDR2 reads FQNEAQ (reference sequence). With 5 bases removed from V and 4 bases from J, the gap between germline ends came to 12 bases.

A single count supports this clone. This chain joins TRBV7-3 and TRBJ1-1; D gene unclear. V lost 2 bases, J lost 4 bases, and 8 bases lay in between. The CDR3 runs to 13 residues. Germline CDR1 is SGHTA and CDR2 is FQGTGA. The CDR3 sequence is CASSLSPSTEAFF. Here the CDR3 DNA reads TGTGCCAGCAGCTTATCCCCCAGCACTGAAGCTTTCTTT. Using reference TRBV7-3 and TRBJ1-1 for the parts outside the CDR3, the full variable domain is GAGVSQTPSNKVTEKGKYVELRCDPISGHTALYWYRQSLGQGPEFLIYFQGTGAADDSGLPNDRFFAVRPEGSVSTLKIQRTERGDSAVYLCASSLSPSTEAFFGQGTRLTVV.

The V and J genes are TRBV5-1 and TRBJ2-3; TRBD1 agrees at 9 bases. Trimming cost V 7 bases and J 0 bases; bases outside gene matches: 9. Germline V gene data show CDR1 as SGHRS and CDR2 as YFSETQ. This CDR3 is 16 amino acids long. CDR3 nucleotides: TGCGCCAGCGCTTGGATTGGGACAGGGAGCACAGATACGCAGTATTTT. As protein: CASAWIGTGSTDTQYF. Variable domain in full (rest from reference TRBV5-1 and TRBJ2-3): KAGVTQTPRYLIKTRGQQVTLSCSPISGHRSVSWYQQTPGQGLQFLFEYFSETQRNKGNFPGRFSGRQFSNSRSEMNVSTLELGDSALYLCASAWIGTGSTDTQYFGPGTRLTVL.

For the CDR3, the DNA is TGTGCCAGTAGATCGGACAGGGCATTAAACACTGAAGCTTTCTTT. Translation: CASRSDRALNTEAFF. The rearrangement joins TRBV19 to TRBJ1-1, with 8 nucleotides matching TRBD1. The CDR3 is made up of 15 amino acids. V was clipped by 6 bases and J by 2 bases; unmatched bases: 8. The germline gives CDR1 LNHDA, CDR2 SQIVND (reference sequence).